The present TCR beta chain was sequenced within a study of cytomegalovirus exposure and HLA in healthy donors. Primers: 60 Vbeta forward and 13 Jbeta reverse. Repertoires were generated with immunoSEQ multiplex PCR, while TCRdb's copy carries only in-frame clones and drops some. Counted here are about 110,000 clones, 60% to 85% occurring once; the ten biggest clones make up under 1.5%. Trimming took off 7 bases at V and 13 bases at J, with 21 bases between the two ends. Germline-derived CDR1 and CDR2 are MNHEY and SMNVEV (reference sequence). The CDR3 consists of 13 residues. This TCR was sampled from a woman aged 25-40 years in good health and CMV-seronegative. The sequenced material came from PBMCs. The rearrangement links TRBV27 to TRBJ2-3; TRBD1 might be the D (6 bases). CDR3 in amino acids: CASNLGAPKGEYF. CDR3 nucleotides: TGTGCCAGCAACCTAGGAGCGCCCAAGGGGGAGTATTTT.